What follows are 10 T cell receptor beta chains derived from one specimen sequenced in a study of cytomegalovirus exposure and HLA in healthy donors. The PCR employed 60 Vbeta primers together with 13 Jbeta primers. Profiled with immunoSEQ multiplex PCR; TCRdb holds only in-frame clones, not every one. The table has about 190,000 clones, approximately 86% seen once; the top ten hold less than 0.4%. Sequences were obtained from PBMCs. These receptors originate from a woman in her 30s in good health and CMV-seronegative.

Notes on this clone: Other DNA variants within this sample encode the same CDR3. The rearrangement links TRBV6-5 to TRBJ2-7, with D possibly TRBD2 on 5 matching bases. Per germline, CDR1 MNHEY and CDR2 SVGAGI. This CDR3 region has 11 residues. Trimming took 3 bases from V and 7 from J, leaving 7 bases between them. CDR3 sequence (DNA): TGTGCCAGCAGTTATGGAGGAGAGCAGTACTTC. This codes for CASSYGGEQYF.

Only one count was recorded for this clone. CDR3 DNA: TGTGCCTGGAGCGGCACAGATACGCAGTATTTT. Encoded protein: CAWSGTDTQYF. The chain employs TRBV30 and TRBJ2-3; D gene unclear. This CDR3 spans 11 amino acids. V was cut by 3 bases and J by 1 base, with 2 bases left in between. The germline CDR1 and CDR2 sequences are GTSNPN and SVGIG (reference sequence).

The chain is built from TRBV27 and TRBJ1-1; 10 positions match TRBD1. This CDR3 is built from 14 residues. With 6 bases clipped from V and 3 bases from J, the junction kept 4 bases outside the gene matches. Germline CDR1 and CDR2: MNHEY and SMNVEV (reference sequence). CDR3 DNA: TGTGCCAGCAGATCGACAGGGGGCTACACTGAAGCTTTCTTT. This encodes CASRSTGGYTEAFF.

For this clone: Sequence at one end of the junction differs from germline and may be a read error. This chain connects TRBV7-9 to TRBJ2-7; TRBD1 aligns across 7 bases. Germline-derived CDR1 and CDR2 are SEHNR and FQNEAQ (reference sequence). This CDR3 is built from 16 residues. The CDR3 DNA is TGTTCCAGCAGCTTACGCTCCGGACAGGCCGCCTACGAGCAGTACTTC. It codes for CSSSLRSGQAAYEQYF.

V and J are TRBV6-1 and TRBJ2-7; perhaps TRBD1 as D (6 bases). V lost 3 bases to trimming and J lost 2 bases, with 20 bases between them. This CDR3 region has 17 residues. Looked up from germline, CDR1 is MNHNS and CDR2 is SASEGT. The CDR3 loop is CASSDVEPGHNTYEQYF. The CDR3 nucleotides read TGTGCCAGCAGTGATGTCGAACCGGGACACAACACCTACGAGCAGTACTTC.

This clone was recorded once. The chain uses TRBV13 and TRBJ2-3; D is possibly TRBD2 (6 bases). This CDR3 comprises 16 residues. Looked up from germline, CDR1 is PRHDT and CDR2 is FYEKMQ (reference sequence). V lost 5 bases to trimming and J lost 1 base, with 16 bases between them. The CDR3 coding sequence is TGTGCCAGCAGCCCTCTCTCGGGACTCGGCACAGATACGCAGTATTTT. The encoded protein is CASSPLSGLGTDTQYF.

CDR3 residues: CASSHGTAPTF. The CDR3 DNA reads as TGTGCCAGCAGCCACGGGACAGCGCCTACCTTC. This rearrangement joins TRBV14 to TRBJ1-2; 7 bases line up with TRBD1. V lost 3 bases to trimming and J lost 14 bases; unmatched junction nucleotides: 6. The CDR3 runs to 11 residues. CDR1 is SGHDN and CDR2 is FVKESK in the germline V gene.

The sample holds a few counts of this clone. This sequence joins TRBV4-1 and TRBJ2-3; D gene unclear. V was pared by 0 bases and J by 4 bases, with 8 bases between. Per germline, CDR1 MGHRA and CDR2 YSYEKL. This CDR3 is built from 14 residues. The CDR3 spells CASSQDGRADTQYF. In DNA form, the CDR3 reads TGCGCCAGCAGCCAAGATGGGCGCGCAGATACGCAGTATTTT.

The chain joins TRBV4-1 to TRBJ2-1; possibly TRBD2 for D (5 bases). This CDR3 contains 13 residues. Germline V lookup: CDR1 MGHRA, CDR2 YSYEKL. The ends were cut back, 6 bases at V and 6 bases at J, with 12 bases in the middle. This chain's CDR3 is CASSWTRSNEQFF. CDR3 DNA: TGCGCCAGCAGTTGGACTCGCTCCAATGAGCAGTTCTTC.

This sequence joins TRBV6-5 and TRBJ1-1; TRBD1 might be the D (5 bases). The CDR3 covers 13 residues. Trimming left V 7 bases short and J 4 bases short, with 13 bases between. Per the germline V gene, CDR1 is MNHEY and CDR2 is SVGAGI. The CDR3 sequence: CASTSTESTEAFF. In nucleotides, the CDR3 is TGTGCCAGCACTTCGACAGAAAGCACTGAAGCTTTCTTT.